This TCR beta chain was identified in a study of spatial heterogeneity in lung cancer. As for time point: sample taken at primary tumor resection. TCRdb reprocessed the 5' RACE reads with MiXCR, giving one entry per CDR3 protein. The table lists some 6,900 distinct CDR3 sequences, roughly an eighth of them singletons, with more than 8.5% in the top ten. Ten or more counts support this clonotype. What it binds is not known. Because the library targeted alpha chains, this beta chain is an off-target read whose size means little. General observations from the study: Tumors with more nonsynonymous mutations had more expanded intratumoral alpha and beta TCRs.

The starting material was lung tumor tissue, obtained at surgery. This clonotype originated in a male donor with early-stage non-small cell lung cancer.

CDR3 sequence reads: CASQGAANEKLFF. The CDR3 DNA is TGCGCCAGCCAGGGGGCCGCTAATGAAAAACTGTTTTTT. The J gene is TRBJ1-4, the V gene TRBV10-1; 8 bases map to TRBD1. Trimming took 8 bases from V and 3 from J; bases not matched to a gene: 2. The germline gives CDR1 WNHNN, CDR2 SYGVQD (reference sequence). This CDR3 spans 13 amino acids.